The 11 T cell receptor beta chains reported below all come from one sample, sequenced in a study of T-cell reconstitution after alpha-beta-depleted transplantation in children. Preparing the TCRbeta library involved the use of unique molecular identifiers. One entry per CDR3 protein, called by TCRdb with MiXCR from the PCR reads. The profile shows about 460,000 distinct CDR3 sequences, 10% of them singletons. The material was PBMCs, obtained before TCRalphabeta/CD19-depleted stem cell transplant. The receptor set was obtained from a child aged 2-15 years with inherited bone marrow failure, due to receive a stem cell transplant.

This clonotype was observed many times. The chain is built from TRBV15 and TRBJ2-7; 9 nucleotides agree with TRBD1. The V and J ends lost 0 bases and 1 base, in that order; junction bases with no gene match: 4. This CDR3 is built from 16 residues. Germline V CDR1 and CDR2: LNHNV, YYDKDF (reference sequence). CDR3 coding DNA: TGTGCCACCAGCAGAGATGGTGGGACAGGGTCCTACGAGCAGTACTTC. Translated, it gives CATSRDGGTGSYEQYF.

This clonotype was seen repeatedly, ten times or more. For the CDR3, the DNA is TGCGCCAGCAGCAGGGATGGGACAGTTCCGAATGAGCAGTTCTTC. Protein product: CASSRDGTVPNEQFF. The chain is built from TRBV5-1 and TRBJ2-1, with 7 bases matching TRBD1. Trimming cost V 4 bases and J 7 bases; bases outside gene matches: 11. Looked up from germline, CDR1 is SGHRS and CDR2 is YFSETQ. The CDR3 consists of 15 residues.

A few counts support this clonotype. In DNA form, the CDR3 reads TGTGCCAGCAGTTTATGGATAGCGGGAACCTACAATGAGCAGTTCTTC. Translation: CASSLWIAGTYNEQFF. V gene TRBV27 combines with J gene TRBJ2-1; 8 bases fit TRBD2. Germline V lookup: CDR1 MNHEY, CDR2 SMNVEV (reference sequence). CDR3 length: 16 amino acids. The V and J ends lost 1 base and 2 bases, in that order; junction bases with no gene match: 4.

This clonotype has just a few counts. The rearrangement joins TRBV29-1 to TRBJ2-1, with 7 bases that match TRBD1. The CDR3 length is 15 residues. Germline CDR1 SQVTM, CDR2 ANQGSEA. The V gene end was trimmed by 0 bases and the J gene end by 3 bases; junction bases not matched to a gene: 5. The CDR3 region has the DNA TGCAGCGTTGAAGATCTACCAGGGGGCTACAATGAGCAGTTCTTC. It specifies CSVEDLPGGYNEQFF.

The rearrangement uses TRBV6-6 and TRBJ1-2, with 7 bases aligning to TRBD1. V shed 6 bases, J shed 5 bases, and the junction held 9 bases outside the gene matches. This CDR3 spans 14 amino acids. Germline CDR1 and CDR2: MNHNY and SVGAGI (reference sequence). The DNA for the CDR3 is TGTGCCAGCAGGGACGGGACAGCCATATATGGCTACACCTTC. It translates to CASRDGTAIYGYTF.

This clonotype has at least ten counts. This CDR3 is CASRSYEEYEQYF. CDR3 nucleotide sequence: TGTGCCAGCAGGTCCTATGAAGAGTACGAGCAGTACTTC. This chain connects TRBV28 to TRBJ2-7; no firm D call. Germline V lookup: CDR1 MDHEN, CDR2 SYDVKM. This CDR3 has 13 residues. The germline V and J ends were trimmed by 6 bases and 4 bases, with 13 bases remaining between them.

This clonotype came up many times. The CDR3 is CASSLLSNQPQHF. As DNA, the CDR3 is TGTGCCAGCAGTTTGCTTAGCAATCAGCCCCAGCATTTT. The V gene is TRBV28, the J gene TRBJ1-5; D is ambiguous. The CDR3 is 13 amino acids. CDR1 and CDR2 from the germline V gene are MDHEN and SYDVKM. The V and J ends lost 3 bases and 0 bases respectively, with 3 bases between them.

This clonotype was counted only a few times. The chain joins TRBV6-2 or TRBV6-3 to TRBJ2-1; tentative D call: TRBD1 (6 bases). CDR3 length: 16 amino acids. In germline, CDR1 is MNHEY, CDR2 SVGEGT. Trimming took 2 bases from V and 5 from J, leaving 16 bases between them. This CDR3 is CASSYLGGATHNEQFF. CDR3 DNA sequence: TGTGCCAGCAGTTACCTTGGGGGCGCTACTCACAATGAGCAGTTCTTC.

This clonotype was detected many times. The V call is TRBV27, the J call TRBJ2-5; D not certain. V shed 5 bases and J shed 5 bases, with 18 bases lying between them. Germline assignment: CDR1 MNHEY and CDR2 SMNVEV (reference sequence). The CDR3 sequence is 15 residues long. This CDR3 reads CASSRRAMVVETQYF. Written as DNA, the CDR3 is TGTGCCAGCAGTCGTAGGGCCATGGTCGTTGAGACCCAGTACTTC.

The chain links TRBV27 to TRBJ1-2; tentatively, D is TRBD1 (5 bases). V lost 3 bases and J 4 bases, leaving 15 bases between the germline ends. In germline, CDR1 is MNHEY, CDR2 SMNVEV (reference sequence). This CDR3 region has 15 residues. The CDR3 is CASSLREGVAYGYTF. The DNA for the CDR3 is TGTGCCAGCAGTTTGAGGGAAGGGGTGGCCTATGGCTACACCTTC.

This clonotype was seen ten or more times. The V call is TRBV4-3, the J call TRBJ1-1, with D uncertain. CDR3 length: 14 residues. Germline V gene lookup returns CDR1 LGHNA and CDR2 YSLEER. Trimming removed 0 bases from V and 4 bases from J, with 9 bases in between. The CDR3 nucleotides read TGCGCCAGCAGCCAAGATCTTAGGCGCACTGAAGCTTTCTTT. It yields the protein CASSQDLRRTEAFF.